The T cell receptor (beta chain) under discussion was sequenced for a study of blood T cell repertoires in COVID-19. Study-wide context: The United States, Italy and Spain supplied acute and convalescent COVID-19 samples. PBMCs, B-cell-depleted T cells, or T cells provided the cDNA or gDNA that made up the material.

As handled by the study authors: Counts of nucleated cells, estimated from reference gene primer amplification, were obtained. Clones were sequenced by immunoSEQ multiplex PCR, and TCRdb holds only the in-frame ones, with some missing. Clone size and the V and J calls come from that table; the DNA yielded D and trimming. The data show just under 350,000 clones, with 65% to 85% seen just once and 2.5% to 3% held by the top ten. Germline assignment: CDR1 SGHTA and CDR2 FQGNSA. The length of the CDR3 is 18 residues. The ends lost 3 bases at V and 2 bases at J; junction bases unmatched: 11. The J gene is TRBJ2-5, the V gene TRBV7-2; 11 bases line up with TRBD2. The TCR sequence derives from a man aged 25 to 45 with active or convalescent COVID-19. Sequencing was done on a sample of peripheral blood. CDR3 protein: CASSFHRLTSGDQETQYF. CDR3 nucleotide sequence: TGTGCCAGCAGCTTTCACCGCCTGACTAGCGGGGATCAAGAGACCCAGTACTTC.